The next 17 T cell receptor beta chains were all read from a single sample in a study of cytomegalovirus exposure and HLA in healthy donors. 13 Jbeta primers and 60 Vbeta primers were used for the PCR. Sequencing used immunoSEQ multiplex PCR; TCRdb keeps in-frame clones, though not all of them. Of tens of thousands of clones listed, 83% were seen once; the top ten hold roughly 1.5%. Sequenced input: PBMCs. These receptor sequences come from a human donor in good health.

This chain joins TRBV30 and TRBJ2-1; D perhaps matches TRBD2 (5 bases). This CDR3 has 16 amino acids. Germline loops: CDR1 GTSNPN, CDR2 SVGIG (reference sequence). V was pared by 0 bases and J by 0 bases, with 12 bases between. The CDR3 region is CAWSVRGSFSYNEQFF. In nucleotides, the CDR3 is TGTGCCTGGAGTGTTCGAGGGTCCTTCTCCTACAATGAGCAGTTCTTC.

The chain links TRBV7-8 to TRBJ2-6; 7 nucleotides agree with TRBD1. Trimming cost V 5 bases and J 0 bases; bases outside gene matches: 13. The CDR3 is 19 amino acids. Germline V gives CDR1 SGHVS, CDR2 FQNEAQ. The CDR3 sequence: CASSPWITGVGSGANVLTF. Here the CDR3 DNA reads TGTGCCAGCAGCCCGTGGATCACAGGGGTCGGCTCTGGGGCCAACGTCCTGACTTTC.

The chain links TRBV18 to TRBJ2-3; 9 bases are shared with TRBD1. V dropped 6 bases and J dropped 3; count of bases not matched to a gene: 7. This CDR3 has 15 amino acids. The V gene's germline CDR1 is KGHSH and CDR2 LQKENI. CDR3 sequence (DNA): TGTGCCAGCTCCGATTTGACAGGGGGAACAGATACGCAGTATTTT. It translates to CASSDLTGGTDTQYF.

The V call is TRBV5-5, the J call TRBJ2-1; 9 bases are shared with TRBD2. The germline V gene encodes CDR1 SGHKS and CDR2 YYEKEE (reference sequence). The CDR3 is made up of 15 amino acids. J lost 4 bases, V lost 6 bases, and 8 bases had no gene match. DNA of the CDR3: TGTGCCAGCACCACGGGCACTAGCGGGTACAATGAGCAGTTCTTC. Translating gives CASTTGTSGYNEQFF.

This clone has a handful of counts. The rearrangement joins TRBV9 to TRBJ2-7, with TRBD2 matching over 7 bases. CDR1 and CDR2 from the germline V gene are SGDLS and YYNGEE. The CDR3 loop spans 14 amino acids. V shed 4 bases and J 2 bases; nucleotides not matched to a gene: 6. CDR3 bases: TGTGCCAGCAGCACGGGGCTAGCGGCCTACGAGCAGTACTTC. Its translation is CASSTGLAAYEQYF. Using reference TRBV9 and TRBJ2-7 for the parts outside the CDR3, the full variable domain is DSGVTQTPKHLITATGQRVTLRCSPRSGDLSVYWYQQSLDQGLQFLIQYYNGEERAKGNILERFSAQQFPDLHSELNLSSLELGDSALYFCASSTGLAAYEQYFGPGTRLTVT.

V gene TRBV4-3 combines with J gene TRBJ2-3; possibly TRBD2 for D (6 bases). The V gene's germline CDR1 is LGHNA and CDR2 YSLEER. With 0 bases removed from V and 1 base from J, the gap between germline ends came to 14 bases. The CDR3 totals 17 residues. DNA for the CDR3: TGCGCCAGCAGCCAAGAGGTTGGGGGGTCCGGCACAGATACGCAGTATTTT. Its protein product is CASSQEVGGSGTDTQYF.

A note on this clone: Relative to the germline gene, one junction end is altered; a read error may explain this. The V gene is TRBV7-9, the J gene TRBJ1-1; 10 bases agree with TRBD1. Germline V gene data show CDR1 as SEHNR and CDR2 as FQNEAQ (reference sequence). This CDR3 region has 14 residues. CDR3 loop: CSSTLLRGQGIAFF. The CDR3, as DNA: TGTTCCAGCACCCTTCTGAGGGGACAGGGGATAGCTTTCTTT.

This rearrangement joins TRBV5-6 to TRBJ2-1; no clear D gene. The CDR3 consists of 14 residues. Per the germline V gene, CDR1 is SGHDT and CDR2 is YYEEEE. With 3 bases removed from V and 8 bases from J, the gap between germline ends came to 15 bases. The CDR3 reads CASSSSGLFDEQFF. CDR3 DNA sequence: TGTGCCAGCAGCTCGTCGGGTTTATTCGATGAGCAGTTCTTC.

The V gene is TRBV30, the J gene TRBJ2-7, with a possible D match to TRBD2 (5 bases). The CDR3 runs 11 residues. V lost 5 bases and J 3 bases, leaving 8 bases between the germline ends. Germline CDR1 reads GTSNPN; CDR2 reads SVGIG (reference sequence). This chain's CDR3 is CAWDRGYEQYF. For the CDR3, the DNA is TGTGCCTGGGATCGGGGCTACGAGCAGTACTTC. Full variable domain (rest looked up from reference TRBV30 and TRBJ2-7): SQTIHQWPATLVQPVGSPLSLECTVEGTSNPNLYWYRQAAGRGLQLLFYSVGIGQISSEVPQNLSASRPQDRQFILSSKKLLLSDSGFYLCAWDRGYEQYFGPGTRLTVT.

V and J are TRBV4-3 and TRBJ2-7; the D gene is possibly TRBD1 (5 bases). Trimming pared 0 bases from V and 5 bases from J, leaving 8 bases between. Germline assignment: CDR1 LGHNA and CDR2 YSLEER. The CDR3 consists of 13 residues. The chain's CDR3 is CASSQDEGDEQYF. CDR3 nucleotides: TGCGCCAGCAGCCAAGATGAAGGGGACGAGCAGTACTTC.

V and J are TRBV4-2 and TRBJ1-4, with D tentatively TRBD1 (5 bases). Germline CDR1 and CDR2: LGHNA and YNFKEQ. V lost 3 bases and J 0 bases, leaving 11 bases between the germline ends. This CDR3 is 16 amino acids long. CDR3: CASSHRPQATNEKLFF. The CDR3 region has the DNA TGTGCCAGCAGCCATCGTCCACAGGCAACTAATGAAAAACTGTTTTTT.

V and J are TRBV19 and TRBJ1-4; D is unresolved. Trimming took off 1 base at V and 3 bases at J, with 3 bases between the two ends. CDR3 length: 13 residues. Per germline, CDR1 LNHDA and CDR2 SQIVND (reference sequence). CDR3 bases: TGTGCCAGTAGTATAGCAGCTAATGAAAAACTGTTTTTT. Translation gives CASSIAANEKLFF.

The rearrangement links TRBV28 to TRBJ1-2; TRBD1 agrees at 8 bases. V lost 10 bases to trimming and J lost 3 bases; unmatched junction nucleotides: 7. The CDR3 is 13 residues long. The germline gives CDR1 MDHEN, CDR2 SYDVKM. The CDR3 region is CATLDRGDYGYTF. CDR3 in DNA: TGTGCCACCTTAGACAGGGGCGACTATGGCTACACCTTC.

The chain carries TRBV6-4 and TRBJ2-2; D is perhaps TRBD1 (5 bases). Germline V gene sequence: CDR1 MRHNA, CDR2 SNTAGT. CDR3 length: 14 residues. V was cut by 3 bases and J by 3 bases, with 8 bases left in between. CDR3 sequence: CASSEGPDTGELFF. Written as DNA, the CDR3 is TGTGCCAGCAGTGAGGGGCCGGACACCGGGGAGCTGTTTTTT.

CDR3 DNA sequence: TGTGCCAGCAGCTCCGTAGCGGGAGGATCCTACGAGCAGTACTTC. Translation: CASSSVAGGSYEQYF. The chain couples TRBV4-2 to TRBJ2-7; 10 bases map to TRBD2. Trimming took 5 bases from V and 1 from J; bases not matched to a gene: 5. Germline V gene sequence: CDR1 LGHNA, CDR2 YNFKEQ. The CDR3 is 15 residues long.

J is TRBJ2-1 and V is TRBV9, with 15 bases lining up with TRBD2. CDR1 and CDR2 (germline): SGDLS, YYNGEE. The CDR3 has 20 amino acids. V trimming: 2 bases; J trimming: 0 bases; junction bases outside the gene matches: 9. As DNA, the CDR3 is TGTGCCAGCAGCGTTACCTACGGACTAGCGGGGGGGAGCTCCTACAATGAGCAGTTCTTC. Its protein is CASSVTYGLAGGSSYNEQFF.

The chain employs TRBV21-1 and TRBJ1-2. TRBV21-1 is assigned pseudogene status. This CDR3 has 15 amino acids. CDR3 loop: CASSSKEGPGYGYTF. The CDR3 DNA follows: TGTGCCAGCAGCAGCAAGGAGGGGCCGGGGTATGGCTACACCTTC.